Shown below are 16 T cell receptor beta chains from a single sample sequenced in a study of CD8 T cells in Susac syndrome (dated by TCRdb to about 2019). Library construction relied on the immunoSEQ multiplex PCR assay. RNA was extracted using the RNeasy kit, and roughly 0.5 to 1 microgram was reverse transcribed with random hexamers. Clones were called with MiXCR by TCRdb after fastp trimmed the public reads at Q25, and only in-frame beta chains were retained. Rows merge per CDR3 protein into single entries with the most common DNA and genes. This sample gives around 180,000 distinct CDR3 sequences in total; about 95% of them show up just once. Jointly, the top ten make up about 0.15% of the sample. Source material: CD8+ T cells from PBMCs. Receptors originate from a human donor with multiple sclerosis.

V usage is TRBV5-1 and J usage is TRBJ2-1, with 8 bases that match TRBD1. The CDR3 contains 14 residues. V dropped 5 bases and J dropped 4; count of bases not matched to a gene: 5. The germline CDR1 and CDR2 sequences are SGHRS and YFSETQ. CDR3 amino acids: CASSDRDRYNEQFF. Here the CDR3 DNA reads TGCGCCAGCAGTGACCGGGACAGGTACAATGAGCAGTTCTTC.

V usage is TRBV29-1 and J usage is TRBJ2-1; perhaps TRBD1 as D (7 bases). V was clipped by 4 bases and J by 2 bases, with 15 bases between them. Per germline, CDR1 SQVTM and CDR2 ANQGSEA. The CDR3 totals 15 residues. CDR3 sequence: CSVAGGKIPYNEQFF. The CDR3 DNA is TGCAGCGTTGCAGGGGGGAAGATCCCCTACAATGAGCAGTTCTTC.

The chain joins TRBV7-9 to TRBJ2-7; 11 bases match TRBD2. With 4 bases clipped from V and 3 bases from J, the junction kept 5 bases outside the gene matches. The length of the CDR3 is 15 residues. Germline-derived CDR1 and CDR2 are SEHNR and FQNEAQ (reference sequence). This CDR3 reads CASSSTGTSGYEQYF. CDR3 bases: TGTGCCAGCAGCTCTACCGGGACTAGCGGCTACGAGCAGTACTTC.

The chain recombines TRBV27 with TRBJ2-5, with TRBD1 identical over 7 bases. The ends lost 3 bases at V and 4 bases at J; junction bases unmatched: 8. The CDR3 sequence is 15 residues long. Germline V gene lookup returns CDR1 MNHEY and CDR2 SMNVEV (reference sequence). The DNA of the CDR3 is TGTGCCAGCAGTTTCCGGGACAGTTCACGAGAGACCCAGTACTTC. Its translation: CASSFRDSSRETQYF.

The chain employs TRBV28 and TRBJ2-7; 7 bases map to TRBD1. The CDR3 is 12 amino acids. The germline CDR1 and CDR2 sequences are MDHEN and SYDVKM. V dropped 11 bases and J dropped 4; count of bases not matched to a gene: 8. For the CDR3, the DNA is TGTGCCGGGTCACAGGGGAGTTACGAGCAGTACTTC. As protein: CAGSQGSYEQYF. The full variable domain, completed using reference TRBV28 and TRBJ2-7, is DVKVTQSSRYLVKRTGEKVFLECVQDMDHENMFWYRQDPGLGLRLIYFSYDVKMKEKGDIPEGYSVSREKKERFSLILESASTNQTSMYLCAGSQGSYEQYFGPGTRLTVT.

This sequence joins TRBV27 and TRBJ2-1, with 12 nucleotides matching TRBD2. Germline trimming cut 0 bases from V and 0 bases from J; bases unmatched to any gene: 0. Germline loops: CDR1 MNHEY, CDR2 SMNVEV (reference sequence). The length of the CDR3 is 17 residues. The CDR3 nucleotides are TGTGCCAGCAGTTTATCACTAGCGGGGGGCTCCTACAATGAGCAGTTCTTC. Amino acid sequence: CASSLSLAGGSYNEQFF.

The gene calls are TRBV5-1 and TRBJ2-7, with D uncertain. Germline CDR1 reads SGHRS; CDR2 reads YFSETQ. The CDR3 sequence is 16 residues long. V was clipped by 0 bases and J by 6 bases, with 19 bases between them. The CDR3 DNA sequence: TGCGCCAGCAGCTTGGACGTCGGCTTCACCCTCCGCGAGCAGTACTTC. Protein product: CASSLDVGFTLREQYF.

The rearrangement joins TRBV27 to TRBJ2-2; TRBD1 or TRBD2 may be the D gene (6 bases each). The germline gives CDR1 MNHEY, CDR2 SMNVEV (reference sequence). Between the trimmed V and J ends, which lost 8 bases and 1 base, there was a span of 11 bases. The CDR3 contains 14 residues. The CDR3 region has the DNA TGTGCCAGCGGGGAGGACAGGAACACCGGGGAGCTGTTTTTT. Translated, it gives CASGEDRNTGELFF.

This chain links TRBV2 with TRBJ2-1; TRBD2 matches at 9 bases. J lost 10 bases, V lost 9 bases, and 16 bases had no gene match. The CDR3 sequence is 15 residues long. Per the germline V gene, CDR1 is SNHLY and CDR2 is FYNNEI. This CDR3 is CARKGAGGPTHEQFF. The CDR3 region has the DNA TGTGCCAGGAAGGGAGCGGGAGGACCCACGCACGAGCAGTTCTTC.

The chain is built from TRBV14 and TRBJ1-1, with TRBD1 matching over 7 bases. Germline lookup yields CDR1 SGHDN and CDR2 FVKESK. The CDR3 is 13 amino acids. Trimming took 3 bases from V and 3 from J; bases not matched to a gene: 1. The CDR3 spells CASSQTGYTEAFF. DNA for the CDR3: TGTGCCAGCAGCCAGACAGGGTACACTGAAGCTTTCTTT.

V usage is TRBV6-5 and J usage is TRBJ2-7; TRBD2 aligns across 7 bases. Germline V lookup: CDR1 MNHEY, CDR2 SVGAGI. The V and J ends lost 2 bases and 3 bases, in that order; junction bases with no gene match: 7. CDR3 length: 15 residues. The CDR3 DNA is TGTGCCAGCAGTTACAGGCTGGGGGGGGGCTACGAGCAGTACTTC. As protein: CASSYRLGGGYEQYF.

The gene calls are TRBV20-1 and TRBJ2-7; 8 nucleotides align to TRBD1. Looked up from germline, CDR1 is DFQATT and CDR2 is SNEGSKA (reference sequence). This CDR3 is built from 14 residues. Germline trimming cut 2 bases from V and 3 bases from J; bases unmatched to any gene: 6. The CDR3 spells CSARPRDRIYEQYF. CDR3 bases: TGCAGTGCTAGACCCCGGGACAGGATCTACGAGCAGTACTTC.

The chain's CDR3 is CATSRDRGLNQPQHF. CDR3 bases: TGTGCCACCAGCAGAGATCGGGGCCTCAATCAGCCCCAGCATTTT. The chain combines TRBV15 with TRBJ1-5, with a possible D match to TRBD1 (5 bases). The V gene lost 0 bases and the J gene lost 3 bases, with 9 bases spanning the gap. Looked up from germline, CDR1 is LNHNV and CDR2 is YYDKDF (reference sequence). CDR3 length: 15 amino acids.

The CDR3 sequence: CASSQGLAGNEQYF. DNA of the CDR3: TGTGCCAGCAGCCAAGGACTAGCGGGAAACGAGCAGTACTTC. The chain has TRBV3-1 and TRBJ2-7; 11 nucleotides match TRBD2. The V segment lost 1 base and the J segment 5 bases; nucleotides outside the gene matches: 1. The germline CDR1 and CDR2 sequences are LGHDT and YNNKEL (reference sequence). The CDR3 is 14 amino acids.

This chain links TRBV7-9 with TRBJ1-2, with TRBD1 identical over 12 bases. The V gene end was trimmed by 0 bases and the J gene end by 8 bases; junction bases not matched to a gene: 4. Germline assignment: CDR1 SEHNR and CDR2 FQNEAQ (reference sequence). The CDR3 runs 15 residues. The chain's CDR3 is CASSLAGQGAGGYTF. The CDR3 bases are TGTGCCAGCAGCTTAGCGGGACAGGGGGCTGGAGGCTACACCTTC.

The J gene is TRBJ2-3, the V gene TRBV20-1; 9 positions match TRBD1. This CDR3 spans 17 amino acids. The junction had 15 bases not matched to a gene; V was cut back by 6 bases and J by 2 bases. Per germline, CDR1 DFQATT and CDR2 SNEGSKA (reference sequence). The CDR3 DNA is TGCAGTGCCGAGAGGTTAGGTGACAGGGGGATCACAGATACGCAGTATTTT. The encoded protein is CSAERLGDRGITDTQYF.